The 26 T cell receptor beta chains below were found in one sample sequenced in a study of blood T cell repertoires in COVID-19. The repertoire was sequenced with immunoSEQ multiplex PCR; TCRdb's copy has only in-frame clones and lacks some. Of under 300,000 clones in the sample, about 87% were seen once. Sequenced input: PBMCs or T cells enriched from blood (not recorded which). All receptors come from a woman aged 45-65 years who had recovered from COVID-19.

V and J are TRBV15 and TRBJ1-4; 7 bases agree with TRBD1. V trimming: 2 bases; J trimming: 8 bases; junction bases outside the gene matches: 8. The germline CDR1 and CDR2 sequences are LNHNV and YYDKDF (reference sequence). The CDR3 extends over 15 amino acids. CDR3 in amino acids: CATSRSGTEGEKLFF. The CDR3 region has the DNA TGTGCCACCAGCAGAAGTGGGACAGAAGGGGAAAAACTGTTTTTT.

The rearrangement links TRBV7-9 to TRBJ1-4; 8 bases fit TRBD1. Trimming took 5 bases from V and 7 from J; bases not matched to a gene: 6. The CDR3 spans 14 residues. Germline V gene data show CDR1 as SEHNR and CDR2 as FQNEAQ (reference sequence). The CDR3 region is CASSTTGTGEKLFF. CDR3 nucleotide sequence: TGTGCCAGCAGCACGACAGGGACAGGTGAAAAACTGTTTTTT.

For this clone: Distinct nucleotide sequences in the sample also encode this CDR3. V and J are TRBV28 and TRBJ1-2, with 8 bases that match TRBD1. J lost 3 bases, V lost 3 bases, and 0 bases had no gene match. Per the germline V gene, CDR1 is MDHEN and CDR2 is SYDVKM. This CDR3 region has 13 residues. In nucleotides, the CDR3 is TGTGCCAGCAGTTTGGACAGGGACTATGGCTACACCTTC. This codes for CASSLDRDYGYTF.

The chain recombines TRBV18 with TRBJ2-3; 13 bases align to TRBD2. The CDR3 extends over 16 amino acids. V was clipped by 5 bases and J by 3 bases; unmatched bases: 5. Germline lookup yields CDR1 KGHSH and CDR2 LQKENI. This CDR3 reads CASSTTSGRRTDTQYF. The CDR3 DNA follows: TGTGCCAGCTCAACGACTAGCGGGAGGCGTACAGATACGCAGTATTTT.

This clone was detected once. This rearrangement joins TRBV5-1 to TRBJ1-2; TRBD1 matches at 9 bases. The junction had 3 bases not matched to a gene; V was cut back by 3 bases and J by 6 bases. Looked up from germline, CDR1 is SGHRS and CDR2 is YFSETQ. This CDR3 region has 13 residues. In DNA, the CDR3 is TGCGCCAGCAGCTCCCGGGACAGGGATGGCTACACCTTC. It encodes CASSSRDRDGYTF.

The chain is built from TRBV6-6 and TRBJ1-2, with a possible D match to TRBD1 (6 bases). V was shortened by 6 bases and J by 2 bases, with 16 bases between the two germline ends. CDR1 and CDR2 from the germline V gene are MNHNY and SVGAGI (reference sequence). The CDR3 is 15 residues long. The CDR3 reads CASRGEGGRNYGYTF. The CDR3 bases are TGTGCCAGCAGGGGGGAGGGGGGAAGGAACTATGGCTACACCTTC.

This chain links TRBV28 with TRBJ2-3; 8 nucleotides align to TRBD1. The CDR3 length is 14 residues. Germline assignment: CDR1 MDHEN and CDR2 SYDVKM. Trimming at V came to 5 bases and at J to 6 bases, leaving 7 bases not matched to a gene. In DNA, the CDR3 is TGTGCCAGCAGTGAGGTTCAGGGGGCGGATACGCAGTATTTT. Protein sequence: CASSEVQGADTQYF.

This chain uses TRBV30 with TRBJ2-3; 7 bases align to TRBD2. This CDR3 comprises 15 residues. From germline, CDR1 is GTSNPN and CDR2 SVGIG (reference sequence). V shed 8 bases, J shed 0 bases, and the junction held 11 bases outside the gene matches. This chain's CDR3 is CARRGVRGSTDTQYF. The CDR3 nucleotides are TGTGCCCGCAGAGGGGTGCGGGGGAGCACAGATACGCAGTATTTT.

This chain joins TRBV18 and TRBJ2-3; D may be TRBD1 (5 bases). V lost 1 base and J 0 bases, leaving 8 bases between the germline ends. CDR3 length: 15 amino acids. CDR1 and CDR2 (germline): KGHSH, LQKENI. CDR3: CASSPQGISTDTQYF. CDR3 coding DNA: TGTGCCAGCTCACCACAGGGGATCAGCACAGATACGCAGTATTTT.

CDR3 nucleotide sequence: TGTGCCAGCAGCGAGGGACAGGGGGAGGTCTATGGCTACACCTTC. It encodes CASSEGQGEVYGYTF. The chain has TRBV7-2 and TRBJ1-2; TRBD1 aligns across 11 bases. Germline CDR1 reads SGHTA; CDR2 reads FQGNSA. CDR3 length: 15 residues. V shed 5 bases, J shed 4 bases, and the junction held 6 bases outside the gene matches.

This rearrangement joins TRBV3-1 (or the pseudogene TRBV3-2) to TRBJ2-1; 12 bases line up with TRBD2. Trimming at V came to 3 bases and at J to 8 bases, leaving 5 bases not matched to a gene. In germline, CDR1 is LGHDT, CDR2 YNNKEL (reference sequence). CDR3 size: 15 residues. This CDR3 is CASSQTSGSGDEQFF. The CDR3 DNA sequence: TGTGCCAGCAGCCAGACTAGCGGGAGTGGCGATGAGCAGTTCTTC.

The rearrangement uses TRBV28 and TRBJ1-5; 7 bases fit TRBD1. Germline trimming cut 6 bases from V and 3 bases from J; bases unmatched to any gene: 8. The CDR3 contains 15 residues. Germline values: CDR1 MDHEN, CDR2 SYDVKM. The CDR3 loop reads CASRRKQGSNQPQHF. The CDR3 bases are TGTGCCAGCAGACGAAAACAGGGGTCCAATCAGCCCCAGCATTTT. The variable domain in full, with the rest retrieved from reference TRBV28 and TRBJ1-5, is DVKVTQSSRYLVKRTGEKVFLECVQDMDHENMFWYRQDPGLGLRLIYFSYDVKMKEKGDIPEGYSVSREKKERFSLILESASTNQTSMYLCASRRKQGSNQPQHFGDGTRLSIL.

The chain carries TRBV3-1 (or the pseudogene TRBV3-2) and TRBJ1-2; a weak D match, TRBD1 (6 bases). The CDR3 contains 13 residues. V was clipped by 1 base and J by 7 bases, with 10 bases between them. Germline loops: CDR1 LGHDT, CDR2 YNNKEL (reference sequence). CDR3 DNA: TGTGCCAGCAGCCAAGGAGGGGGTGCTGGCTACACCTTC. Encoded protein: CASSQGGGAGYTF.

The table lists this clone with a count of one. This rearrangement joins TRBV5-1 to TRBJ2-3; the match to TRBD1 covers 9 bases. Germline trimming cut 2 bases from V and 4 bases from J; bases unmatched to any gene: 5. The CDR3 is 15 amino acids. Germline V gives CDR1 SGHRS, CDR2 YFSETQ. The DNA for the CDR3 is TGCGCCAGCAGCTTAGGACAGGGGTCCCCAGATACGCAGTATTTT. It yields the protein CASSLGQGSPDTQYF.

The J gene is TRBJ1-6, the V gene TRBV5-1; possible D gene TRBD1, 5 bases. Germline CDR1 and CDR2: SGHRS and YFSETQ. The length of the CDR3 is 14 residues. V shed 0 bases and J shed 7 bases, with 8 bases lying between them. CDR3 sequence: CASSLVQENSPLHF. The CDR3 bases are TGCGCCAGCAGCTTGGTACAGGAGAATTCACCCCTCCACTTT.

This clone was seen a single time. The V gene is TRBV7-3, the J gene TRBJ1-1; D remains ambiguous. V lost 2 bases and J 6 bases, leaving 10 bases between the germline ends. The CDR3 sequence is 13 residues long. Germline V CDR1 and CDR2: SGHTA, FQGTGA. The CDR3 coding sequence is TGTGCCAGCAGCTTACGGCGGCAGTCTGAAGCTTTCTTT. As protein: CASSLRRQSEAFF.

This clone is a singleton in its sample. The chain employs TRBV28 and TRBJ1-1; D not resolved. The V end was cut by 1 base, the J end by 4 bases, with 13 bases between. The CDR3 totals 15 residues. Germline CDR1 reads MDHEN; CDR2 reads SYDVKM. The CDR3 nucleotides are TGTGCCAGCAGTTTATTGTCGGGGTGGGGCACTGAAGCTTTCTTT. Translating gives CASSLLSGWGTEAFF.

The J gene is TRBJ2-7, the V gene TRBV7-8; 14 bases agree with TRBD2. V trimming: 4 bases; J trimming: 8 bases; junction bases outside the gene matches: 7. Germline CDR1 reads SGHVS; CDR2 reads FQNEAQ. The CDR3 has 15 amino acids. DNA for the CDR3: TGTGCCAGCAGCTCCGGGACTAGCGGGAGTAAAAAGCAGTACTTC. It yields the protein CASSSGTSGSKKQYF.

This chain uses TRBV11-2 with TRBJ2-4, with D maybe TRBD1 (6 bases). CDR1 is SGHAT and CDR2 is FQNNGV in the germline V gene. The CDR3 has 16 amino acids. Trimming removed 2 bases at V and 3 bases at J, with 14 bases between. The CDR3 bases are TGTGCCAGCAGCTTATTTGTGTACAGGGTCAAAAACATTCAGTACTTC. Protein product: CASSLFVYRVKNIQYF.

The rearrangement uses TRBV7-8 and TRBJ2-7; 7 bases fit TRBD1. J was trimmed by 3 bases and V by 5 bases; bases with no gene match: 7. This CDR3 is 14 amino acids long. CDR1 is SGHVS, CDR2 FQNEAQ, per germline. As DNA, the CDR3 is TGTGCCAGCAGCATAAGGGACAGTAACTACGAGCAGTACTTC. Protein sequence: CASSIRDSNYEQYF. The whole variable domain, remainder taken from reference TRBV7-8 and TRBJ2-7, is GAGVSQSPRYKVAKRGQDVALRCDPISGHVSLFWYQQALGQGPEFLTYFQNEAQLDKSGLPSDRFFAERPEGSVSTLKIQRTQQEDSAVYLCASSIRDSNYEQYFGPGTRLTVT.

The chain carries TRBV9 and TRBJ2-1, with D tentatively TRBD2 (5 bases). Looked up from germline, CDR1 is SGDLS and CDR2 is YYNGEE. The CDR3 runs to 14 residues. The V end lost 0 bases, the J end lost 7 bases, and 11 bases lay between the germline ends. The CDR3 nucleotides read TGTGCCAGCAGCGTAGTTGATAGGGAGAATGAGCAGTTCTTC. Its protein is CASSVVDRENEQFF.

This chain links TRBV29-1 with TRBJ2-1; TRBD2 matches 13 bases. CDR1 and CDR2 (germline): SQVTM, ANQGSEA. Losses at the gene ends were 1 base for V and 8 bases for J; bases not matched to a gene: 5. This CDR3 has 15 amino acids. This CDR3 reads CSVEGTSGRVDEQFF. CDR3 sequence (DNA): TGCAGCGTTGAAGGAACTAGCGGGAGGGTGGATGAGCAGTTCTTC.

The chain carries TRBV28 and TRBJ2-7; tentatively, D is TRBD2 (5 bases). Trimming removed 1 base from V and 7 bases from J, with 11 bases in between. Germline CDR1 and CDR2: MDHEN and SYDVKM. This CDR3 contains 13 residues. CDR3 in DNA: TGTGCCAGCAGTTTATTTACGGGAATGGAGCAGTACTTC. Encoded protein: CASSLFTGMEQYF.

The J gene is TRBJ1-1, the V gene TRBV5-1, with D unresolved. Per germline, CDR1 SGHRS and CDR2 YFSETQ. The V gene lost 7 bases and the J gene lost 0 bases, with 10 bases spanning the gap. The CDR3 is made up of 13 amino acids. For the CDR3, the DNA is TGCGCCAGCTCGGTCACCGTGAACACTGAAGCTTTCTTT. Its protein product is CASSVTVNTEAFF.

The chain recombines TRBV28 with TRBJ2-2; 7 positions match TRBD1. The V and J ends lost 5 bases and 3 bases, in that order; junction bases with no gene match: 6. The CDR3 consists of 15 residues. Germline CDR1 MDHEN, CDR2 SYDVKM. The CDR3 DNA reads TGTGCCAGCAGTAGTTGGACAGGCGACACCGGGGAGCTGTTTTTT. Its protein product is CASSSWTGDTGELFF.

The rearrangement uses TRBV6-5 and TRBJ1-5; no reliable D call. CDR3 length: 14 amino acids. Between the trimmed V and J ends, which lost 6 bases and 3 bases, there was a span of 12 bases. Germline CDR1 and CDR2: MNHEY and SVGAGI. The CDR3 DNA reads TGTGCCAGCAGGGGAGGAGGGTACAATCAGCCCCAGCATTTT. Translated: CASRGGGYNQPQHF.